This T cell receptor (beta chain) was sequenced for a study of graft-versus-host responses after intestinal transplantation. At the level of the study: All recipients were given anti-thymocyte globulin induction, and tacrolimus and steroids were then administered for around three years. Whole-study results and caveats: Allografts of one patient group, those with graft-donor T cell macrochimerism, had high graft-versus-host to host-versus-graft clonal ratios. GvH clones occurred in recipient marrow; some first appeared in ileum or blood. Association was observed between peak circulating GvH clone levels and early post-transplant HvG declines.

To note about this clone: Antigen: not known.

Germline V gene sequence: CDR1 SNHLY, CDR2 FYNNEI. The V end lost 10 bases, the J end lost 3 bases, and 13 bases lay between the germline ends. This CDR3 has 12 residues. The data were produced by immunoSEQ multiplex PCR, yet TCRdb's version contains in-frame clones alone and is incomplete. The sample lists over 100,000 clones, approximately 95% occurring once. The rearrangement joins TRBV2 to TRBJ2-7; D not resolved. This sequence originates from a human donor who received an intestinal transplant. The sample consisted of unstimulated CD8+ T cells sorted from spleen or lymph node cells, taken before intestinal transplant. The CDR3 reads CATLNMNYEQYF. CDR3 coding DNA: TGTGCCACCCTCAATATGAACTACGAGCAGTACTTC.